These 16 T cell receptor beta chains share one sample of origin, sequenced in a study of CD8 T cells in Susac syndrome. The authors reverse transcribed about 0.5 to 1 ug RNA with random hexamers. Using its own MiXCR run on the immunoSEQ multiplex PCR reads, TCRdb lists one record per CDR3 protein. The data show 160,000 or so distinct CDR3 sequences, with around 93% seen just once and approximately 0.14% held by the top ten. The sample was CD4+ T cells from PBMCs. Every receptor here comes from a human donor in good health.

The chain joins TRBV12-3 or TRBV12-4 to TRBJ1-1; D call uncertain. The CDR3 covers 14 residues. The ends were cut back, 5 bases at V and 6 bases at J, with 16 bases in the middle. The CDR3, as DNA: TGTGCCAGCAGTCCACCTGGAGGTATTCCTGAAGCTTTCTTT. It translates to CASSPPGGIPEAFF.

The CDR3 reads CASSNQLTAFF. The CDR3 region has the DNA TGCGCCAGCAGTAATCAATTGACAGCTTTCTTT. The chain joins TRBV5-1 to TRBJ1-1, with D hard to call. CDR3 size: 11 residues. Germline CDR1 SGHRS, CDR2 YFSETQ. With 5 bases removed from V and 10 bases from J, the gap between germline ends came to 12 bases.

The chain links TRBV29-1 to TRBJ1-4; D remains ambiguous. CDR3 length: 12 amino acids. Germline V gene lookup returns CDR1 SQVTM and CDR2 ANQGSEA. Trimming shortened V by 4 bases and J by 7 bases, and 10 bases separated the two germline ends. This chain's CDR3 is CSVGGRSEKLFF. The CDR3 DNA sequence: TGCAGCGTTGGGGGAAGGAGTGAAAAACTGTTTTTT.

J is TRBJ1-3 and V is TRBV6-5; perhaps TRBD1 as D (6 bases). The CDR3 contains 15 residues. Germline V gene sequence: CDR1 MNHEY, CDR2 SVGAGI. Trimming shortened V by 2 bases and J by 4 bases, and 12 bases separated the two germline ends. Here the CDR3 reads CASSYRAGAGNTIYF. The CDR3 DNA reads TGTGCCAGCAGTTACCGCGCAGGGGCAGGAAACACCATATATTTT.

The J gene is TRBJ1-2, the V gene TRBV3-1; no reliable D call. V shed 3 bases and J shed 5 bases, with 7 bases lying between them. CDR3 length equals 12 residues. The germline gives CDR1 LGHDT, CDR2 YNNKEL (reference sequence). The CDR3 DNA reads TGTGCCAGCAGCCAGGCTCTGTATGGCTACACCTTC. Protein product: CASSQALYGYTF.

The genes are TRBV19 and TRBJ1-5; D call uncertain. The CDR3 runs to 13 residues. Trimming removed 8 bases from V and 4 bases from J, with 12 bases in between. The germline V gene has CDR1 LNHDA and CDR2 SQIVND (reference sequence). CDR3 residues: CASRLSPNQPQHF. As DNA, the CDR3 is TGTGCCAGTCGCCTCAGTCCGAATCAGCCCCAGCATTTT.

The count of this clonotype is one. The V call is TRBV5-1, the J call TRBJ1-4, with 8 nucleotides matching TRBD1. This CDR3 spans 16 amino acids. Germline CDR1 SGHRS, CDR2 YFSETQ. The J segment lost 8 bases and the V segment lost 3 bases, leaving 12 bases of the junction unmatched. The CDR3, as DNA: TGCGCCAGCAGCTGGGCCGACAGGGGACGTGGGGAAAAACTGTTTTTT. Its protein is CASSWADRGRGEKLFF.

The CDR3 spells CSAREEGMGGYTF. The CDR3 region has the DNA TGCAGTGCTAGAGAGGAGGGAATGGGTGGCTACACCTTC. This chain uses TRBV20-1 with TRBJ1-2; D remains ambiguous. Trimming left V 0 bases short and J 7 bases short, with 12 bases between. CDR3 length: 13 residues. Looked up from germline, CDR1 is DFQATT and CDR2 is SNEGSKA (reference sequence).

The chain carries TRBV6-1 and TRBJ2-4; the D gene is possibly TRBD1 (6 bases). The CDR3 is made up of 16 amino acids. V was trimmed by 5 bases and J by 1 base, leaving 15 bases between them. The germline gives CDR1 MNHNS, CDR2 SASEGT. The CDR3 nucleotides are TGTGCCAGCAGTCCGGCAGGGGCAGACGCCAAAAACATTCAGTACTTC. Its protein product is CASSPAGADAKNIQYF.

The V gene is TRBV20-1, the J gene TRBJ2-3; D gene unclear. The CDR3 length is 10 residues. Germline CDR1 is DFQATT and CDR2 is SNEGSKA (reference sequence). Trimming removed 6 bases from V and 5 bases from J, with 6 bases in between. This chain's CDR3 is CSAERDTQYF. DNA for the CDR3: TGCAGTGCGGAGAGAGATACGCAGTATTTT.

The chain links TRBV6-5 to TRBJ2-3; 8 bases fit TRBD1. V shed 0 bases, J shed 6 bases, and the junction held 5 bases outside the gene matches. This CDR3 comprises 15 residues. Germline V gene lookup returns CDR1 MNHEY and CDR2 SVGAGI. Here the CDR3 DNA reads TGTGCCAGCAGTTACTCGTACAGGGGGACGGATACGCAGTATTTT. Amino acids: CASSYSYRGTDTQYF.

J is TRBJ1-4 and V is TRBV7-2; TRBD1 agrees at 7 bases. The CDR3 extends over 18 amino acids. Germline loops: CDR1 SGHTA, CDR2 FQGNSA. J lost 8 bases, V lost 5 bases, and 20 bases had no gene match. CDR3 bases: TGTGCCAGCAGCCTCATAACCCGACAGGGTGGCCGTCGGGAAAAACTGTTTTTT. This gives the protein CASSLITRQGGRREKLFF.

J is TRBJ1-1 and V is TRBV5-1; D perhaps matches TRBD1 (6 bases). CDR3 length: 14 amino acids. Germline CDR1 and CDR2: SGHRS and YFSETQ. Trimming shortened V by 3 bases and J by 1 base, and 10 bases separated the two germline ends. CDR3 protein: CASSSDSSNTEAFF. CDR3 nucleotides: TGCGCCAGCAGCTCGGACAGCTCGAACACTGAAGCTTTCTTT.

The chain has TRBV29-1 and TRBJ2-1; D may be TRBD2 (5 bases). V was cut by 6 bases and J by 2 bases, with 17 bases left in between. This CDR3 region has 15 residues. Germline V gene data show CDR1 as SQVTM and CDR2 as ANQGSEA. CDR3 in amino acids: CSVRGARRAYNEQFF. In DNA, the CDR3 is TGCAGCGTCCGGGGAGCGCGCCGGGCCTACAATGAGCAGTTCTTC.

The chain uses TRBV19 and TRBJ1-4, with 7 nucleotides matching TRBD1. CDR1 is LNHDA and CDR2 is SQIVND in the germline V gene (reference sequence). The CDR3 contains 15 residues. V shed 4 bases and J 4 bases; nucleotides not matched to a gene: 6. The DNA of the CDR3 is TGTGCCAGTAGTAGCCGGGCAGGGGGTAATGAAAAACTGTTTTTT. It specifies CASSSRAGGNEKLFF. Based on the CDR3 plus reference TRBV19 and TRBJ1-4, the full variable domain is DGGITQSPKYLFRKEGQNVTLSCEQNLNHDAMYWYRQDPGQGLRLIYYSQIVNDFQKGDIAEGYSVSREKKESFPLTVTSAQKNPTAFYLCASSSRAGGNEKLFFGSGTQLSVL.

This clonotype came up once. V is TRBV6-1 and J is TRBJ2-1; 8 bases fit TRBD1. Germline CDR1 and CDR2: MNHNS and SASEGT. The CDR3 runs to 15 residues. The V segment lost 4 bases and the J segment 3 bases; nucleotides outside the gene matches: 5. This CDR3 is CASSAYRGIYNEQFF. CDR3 nucleotide sequence: TGTGCCAGCAGTGCCTACAGGGGGATCTACAATGAGCAGTTCTTC.